Described below is a single TCR beta chain sequence and its context. These data originate in a study of cytotoxic CD8 clonotypes in ibrutinib-treated CLL. Study background: Recorded responses included 24 partial and 2 complete; following median about 68 months, approximately 14 stayed remitted and 12 progressed.

Here immunoSEQ multiplex PCR was the method, and the copy in TCRdb shows in-frame clones only, minus some. The sample consists of more than 300,000 clones, 70% to 80% of them appearing once. The germline gives CDR1 SEHNR, CDR2 FQNEAQ (reference sequence). The CDR3 sequence is 14 residues long. Trimming took 2 bases from V and 4 from J, leaving 10 bases between them. This chain links TRBV7-9 with TRBJ2-3; D is unclear. The receptor comes from a human donor with chronic lymphocytic leukemia. The material was PBMCs, obtained before ibrutinib treatment. This CDR3 is CASSLLANSDTQYF. The CDR3 DNA reads as TGTGCCAGCAGCTTATTGGCTAACTCAGATACGCAGTATTTT.